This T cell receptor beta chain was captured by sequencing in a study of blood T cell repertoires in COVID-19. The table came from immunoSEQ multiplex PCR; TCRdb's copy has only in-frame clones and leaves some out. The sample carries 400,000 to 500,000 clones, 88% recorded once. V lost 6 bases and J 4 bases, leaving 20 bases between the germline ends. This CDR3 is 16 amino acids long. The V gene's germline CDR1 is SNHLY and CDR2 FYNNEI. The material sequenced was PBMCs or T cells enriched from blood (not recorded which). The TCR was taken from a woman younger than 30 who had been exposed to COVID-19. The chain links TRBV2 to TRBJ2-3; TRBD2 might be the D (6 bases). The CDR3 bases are TGTGCCAGCAGGGAACTAGCCCTCTCCCCCCCAGATACGCAGTATTTT. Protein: CASRELALSPPDTQYF.